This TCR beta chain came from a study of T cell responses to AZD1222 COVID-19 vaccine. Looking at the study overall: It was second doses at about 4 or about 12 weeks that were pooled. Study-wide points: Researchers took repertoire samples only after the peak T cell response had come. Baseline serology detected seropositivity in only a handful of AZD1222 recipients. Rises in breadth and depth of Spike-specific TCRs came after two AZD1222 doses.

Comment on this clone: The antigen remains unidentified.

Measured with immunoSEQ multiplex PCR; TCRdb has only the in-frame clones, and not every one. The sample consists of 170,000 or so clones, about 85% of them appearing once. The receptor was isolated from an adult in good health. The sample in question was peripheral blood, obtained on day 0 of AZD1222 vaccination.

CDR3 sequence (DNA): TGTGCCAGCAGCTTAGAGCCTAGCCCGGAGCAGTTCTTC. Encoded protein: CASSLEPSPEQFF. This sequence joins TRBV7-6 and TRBJ2-1, with D possibly TRBD2 on 5 matching bases. Germline V gene data show CDR1 as SGHVS and CDR2 as FNYEAQ. The CDR3 loop spans 13 amino acids. Deletions cut 1 base from V and 10 bases from J, with 11 bases between.